The T cell receptor (beta chain) described here comes from a study of blood T cell repertoires in COVID-19. Study-level information: Both acute and convalescent COVID-19 samples were obtained from the United States, Italy and Spain. PBMCs, B-cell-depleted T cells, or T cells provided the cDNA or gDNA that made up the material.

As originally analysed: Nucleated cell counts were estimated from reference gene primer amplification. The repertoire was sequenced with immunoSEQ multiplex PCR; TCRdb's copy has only in-frame clones and lacks some. V and J calls plus clone size are reproduced from that table; the DNA served to infer D and trimming. The table shows about 160,000 clones, with roughly 80% occurring only once. The V gene's germline CDR1 is SQVTM and CDR2 ANQGSEA. The V gene lost 1 base and the J gene lost 6 bases, with 12 bases spanning the gap. The CDR3 is 14 amino acids. The genes are TRBV29-1 and TRBJ2-2, with D maybe TRBD1 (5 bases). Sequences were obtained from peripheral blood. This clonotype originated in a middle-aged woman with COVID-19, enrolled during active disease. CDR3 in DNA: TGCAGCGTTGAAGTGGTCAGGGCTGCCGGGGAGCTGTTTTTT. Residues: CSVEVVRAAGELFF.